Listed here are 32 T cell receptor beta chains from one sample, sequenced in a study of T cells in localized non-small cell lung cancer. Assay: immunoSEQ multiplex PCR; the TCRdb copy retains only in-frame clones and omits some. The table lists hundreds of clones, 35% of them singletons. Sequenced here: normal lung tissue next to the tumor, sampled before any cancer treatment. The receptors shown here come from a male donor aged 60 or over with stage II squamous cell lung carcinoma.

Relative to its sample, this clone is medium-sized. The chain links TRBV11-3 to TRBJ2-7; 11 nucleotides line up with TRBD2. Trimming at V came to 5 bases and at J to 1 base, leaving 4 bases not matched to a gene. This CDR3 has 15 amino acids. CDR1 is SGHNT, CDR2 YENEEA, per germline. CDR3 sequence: CASSPRTSGSYEQYF. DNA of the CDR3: TGTGCCAGCAGCCCCCGGACTAGCGGGTCCTACGAGCAGTACTTC.

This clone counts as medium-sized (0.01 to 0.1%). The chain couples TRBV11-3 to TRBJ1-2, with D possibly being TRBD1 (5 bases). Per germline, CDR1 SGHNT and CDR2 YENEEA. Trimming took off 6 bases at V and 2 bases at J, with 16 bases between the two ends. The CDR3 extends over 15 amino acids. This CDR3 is CASSQGRGRNYGYTF. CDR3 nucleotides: TGTGCCAGCAGTCAAGGGAGGGGCAGAAACTATGGCTACACCTTC. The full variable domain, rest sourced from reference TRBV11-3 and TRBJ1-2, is EAGVVQSPRYKIIEKKQPVAFWCNPISGHNTLYWYLQNLGQGPELLIRYENEEAVDDSQLPKDRFSAERLKGVDSTLKIQPAELGDSAVYLCASSQGRGRNYGYTFGSGTRLTVV.

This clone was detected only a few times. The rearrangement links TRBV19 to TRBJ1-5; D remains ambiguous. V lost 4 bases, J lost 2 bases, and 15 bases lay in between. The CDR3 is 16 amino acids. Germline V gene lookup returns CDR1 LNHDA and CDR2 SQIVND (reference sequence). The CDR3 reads CASSKPQERGNQPQHF. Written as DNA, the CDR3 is TGTGCCAGTAGTAAACCTCAGGAGAGGGGCAATCAGCCCCAGCATTTT.

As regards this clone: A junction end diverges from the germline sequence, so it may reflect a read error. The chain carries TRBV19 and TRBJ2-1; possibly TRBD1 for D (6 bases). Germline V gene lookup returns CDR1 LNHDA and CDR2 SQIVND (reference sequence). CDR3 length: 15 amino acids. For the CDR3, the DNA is TGTGCCAGTAAGTCCCTGGACAGTCCCTACAATGAACAGTTCTTC. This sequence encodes CASKSLDSPYNEQFF.

CDR3 in DNA: TGCAGCGCCGGGACAGGGCTAAGCACTGAAGCTTTCTTT. Amino acid sequence: CSAGTGLSTEAFF. The chain uses TRBV29-1 and TRBJ1-1, with 9 bases identical to TRBD1. CDR1 SQVTM and CDR2 ANQGSEA come from the germline V gene. This CDR3 has 13 amino acids. Germline trimming cut 7 bases from V and 4 bases from J; bases unmatched to any gene: 7.

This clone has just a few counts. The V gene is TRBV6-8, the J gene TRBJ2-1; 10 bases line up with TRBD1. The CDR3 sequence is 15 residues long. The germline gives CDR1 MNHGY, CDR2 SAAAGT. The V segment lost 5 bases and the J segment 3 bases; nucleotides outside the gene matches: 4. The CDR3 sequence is CASSQTGGDYNEQFF. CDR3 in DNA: TGTGCCAGCAGTCAGACAGGGGGCGACTACAATGAGCAGTTCTTC.

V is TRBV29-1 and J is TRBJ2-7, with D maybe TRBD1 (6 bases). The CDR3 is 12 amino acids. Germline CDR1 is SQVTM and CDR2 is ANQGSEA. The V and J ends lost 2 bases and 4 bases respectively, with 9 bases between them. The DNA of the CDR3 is TGCAGCGTTGAAAAGACAGGATACGAGCAGTACTTC. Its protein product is CSVEKTGYEQYF.

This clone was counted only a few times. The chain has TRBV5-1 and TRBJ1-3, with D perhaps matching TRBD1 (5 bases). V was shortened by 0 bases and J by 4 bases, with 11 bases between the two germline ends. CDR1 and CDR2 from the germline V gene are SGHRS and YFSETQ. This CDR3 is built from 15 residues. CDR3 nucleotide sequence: TGCGCCAGCAGCTTGGCTGCAGGGCAGGGAAACACCATATATTTT. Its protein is CASSLAAGQGNTIYF.

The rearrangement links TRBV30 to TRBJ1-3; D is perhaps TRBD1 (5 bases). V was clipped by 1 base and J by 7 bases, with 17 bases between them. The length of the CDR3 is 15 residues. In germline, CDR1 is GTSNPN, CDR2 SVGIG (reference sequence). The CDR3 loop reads CAWSAAYQGPNTIYF. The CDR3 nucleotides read TGTGCCTGGAGTGCGGCTTACCAGGGTCCCAACACCATATATTTT.

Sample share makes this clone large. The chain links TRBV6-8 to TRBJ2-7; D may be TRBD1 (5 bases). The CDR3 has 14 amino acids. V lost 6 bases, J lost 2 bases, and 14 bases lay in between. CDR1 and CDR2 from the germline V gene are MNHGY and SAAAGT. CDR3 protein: CASSPTTEAYEQYF. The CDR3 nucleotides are TGTGCCAGCAGCCCAACGACAGAGGCCTACGAGCAGTACTTC.

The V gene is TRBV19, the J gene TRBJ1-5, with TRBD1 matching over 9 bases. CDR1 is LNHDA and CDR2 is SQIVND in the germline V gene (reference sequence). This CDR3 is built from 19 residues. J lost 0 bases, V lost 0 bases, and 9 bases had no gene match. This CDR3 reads CASSIEPGQGLYSNQPQHF. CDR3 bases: TGTGCCAGTAGTATAGAACCGGGACAGGGACTCTATAGCAATCAGCCCCAGCATTTT. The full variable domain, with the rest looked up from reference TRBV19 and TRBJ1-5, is DGGITQSPKYLFRKEGQNVTLSCEQNLNHDAMYWYRQDPGQGLRLIYYSQIVNDFQKGDIAEGYSVSREKKESFPLTVTSAQKNPTAFYLCASSIEPGQGLYSNQPQHFGDGTRLSIL.

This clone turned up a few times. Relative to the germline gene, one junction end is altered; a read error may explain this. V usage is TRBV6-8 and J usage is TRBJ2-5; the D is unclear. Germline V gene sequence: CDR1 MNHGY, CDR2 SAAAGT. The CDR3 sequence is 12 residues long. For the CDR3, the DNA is TGTGTCAGCAGTTACTCTGGGGAGACCCAGTACTTC. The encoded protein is CVSSYSGETQYF.

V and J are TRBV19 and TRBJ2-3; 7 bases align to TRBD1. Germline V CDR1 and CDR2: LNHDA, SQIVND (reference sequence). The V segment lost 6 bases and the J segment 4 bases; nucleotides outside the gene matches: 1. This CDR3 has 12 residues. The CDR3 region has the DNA TGTGCCAGTAGCGACAGGGCAGATACGCAGTATTTT. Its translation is CASSDRADTQYF. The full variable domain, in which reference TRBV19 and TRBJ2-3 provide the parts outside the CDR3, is DGGITQSPKYLFRKEGQNVTLSCEQNLNHDAMYWYRQDPGQGLRLIYYSQIVNDFQKGDIAEGYSVSREKKESFPLTVTSAQKNPTAFYLCASSDRADTQYFGPGTRLTVL.

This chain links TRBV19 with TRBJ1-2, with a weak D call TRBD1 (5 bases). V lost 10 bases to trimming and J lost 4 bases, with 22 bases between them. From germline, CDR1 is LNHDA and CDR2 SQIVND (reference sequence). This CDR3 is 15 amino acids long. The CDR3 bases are TGTGCCAAAAGCCTAGCCCGTATCGGGGGCTATGGCTACACCTTC. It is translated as CAKSLARIGGYGYTF.

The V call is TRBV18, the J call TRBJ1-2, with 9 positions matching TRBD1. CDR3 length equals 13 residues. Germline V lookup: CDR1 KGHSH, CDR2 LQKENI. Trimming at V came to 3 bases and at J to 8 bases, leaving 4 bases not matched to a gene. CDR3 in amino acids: CASSPDRGRGYTF. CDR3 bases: TGTGCCAGCTCACCGGACAGGGGACGCGGCTACACCTTC.

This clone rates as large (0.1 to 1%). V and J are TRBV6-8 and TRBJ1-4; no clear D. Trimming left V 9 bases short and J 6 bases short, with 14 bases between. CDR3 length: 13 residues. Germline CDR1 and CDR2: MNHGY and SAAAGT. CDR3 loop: CASRPAAYEKLFF. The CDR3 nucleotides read TGTGCCAGTCGGCCCGCGGCTTATGAAAAACTGTTTTTT.

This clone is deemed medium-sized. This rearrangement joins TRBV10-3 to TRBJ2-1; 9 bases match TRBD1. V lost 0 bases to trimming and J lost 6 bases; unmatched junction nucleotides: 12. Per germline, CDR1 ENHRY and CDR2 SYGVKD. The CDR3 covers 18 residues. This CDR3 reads CAISESQRTGAIGNEQFF. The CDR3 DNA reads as TGTGCCATCAGTGAGTCTCAACGGACAGGGGCCATAGGCAATGAGCAGTTCTTC.

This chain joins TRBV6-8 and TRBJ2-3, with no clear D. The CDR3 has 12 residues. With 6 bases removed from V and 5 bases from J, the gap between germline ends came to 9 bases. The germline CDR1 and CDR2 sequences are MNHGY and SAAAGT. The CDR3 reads CASSLLRDTQYF. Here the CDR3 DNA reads TGTGCCAGCAGCTTACTGAGAGATACGCAGTATTTT.

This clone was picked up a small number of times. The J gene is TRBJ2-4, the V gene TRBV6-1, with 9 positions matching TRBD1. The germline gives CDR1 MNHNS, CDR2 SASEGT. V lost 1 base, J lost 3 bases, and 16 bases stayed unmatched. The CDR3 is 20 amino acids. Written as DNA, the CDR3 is TGTGCCAGCAGTGAAGTCGTTCTTACAGGGGGCCACTCTCTCAAAAACATTCAGTACTTC. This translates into CASSEVVLTGGHSLKNIQYF.

CDR3 DNA sequence: TGTGCCAGTAGTATACAGGGGGCTCCCACCGGGGAGCTGTTTTTT. Translating it yields CASSIQGAPTGELFF. The chain uses TRBV19 and TRBJ2-2; 8 bases align to TRBD1. Unmatched junction bases numbered 3, after V lost 2 bases and J lost 4 bases. CDR3 length: 15 amino acids. CDR1 LNHDA and CDR2 SQIVND come from the germline V gene (reference sequence). The complete variable domain, with remaining parts taken from reference TRBV19 and TRBJ2-2, reads DGGITQSPKYLFRKEGQNVTLSCEQNLNHDAMYWYRQDPGQGLRLIYYSQIVNDFQKGDIAEGYSVSREKKESFPLTVTSAQKNPTAFYLCASSIQGAPTGELFFGEGSRLTVL.

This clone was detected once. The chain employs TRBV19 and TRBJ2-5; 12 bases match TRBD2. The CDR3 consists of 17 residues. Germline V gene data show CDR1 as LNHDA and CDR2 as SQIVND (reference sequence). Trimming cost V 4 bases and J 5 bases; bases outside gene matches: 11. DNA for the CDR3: TGTGCCAGTAGTAGTAGACTAGCGGGAGACGGTAGGGAGACCCAGTACTTC. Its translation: CASSSRLAGDGRETQYF.

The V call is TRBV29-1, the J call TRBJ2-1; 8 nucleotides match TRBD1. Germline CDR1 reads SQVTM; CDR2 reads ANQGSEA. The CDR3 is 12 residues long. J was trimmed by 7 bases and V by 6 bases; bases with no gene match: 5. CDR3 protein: CSVTGVVNEQFF. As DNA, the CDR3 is TGCAGCGTGACAGGGGTGGTTAATGAGCAGTTCTTC.

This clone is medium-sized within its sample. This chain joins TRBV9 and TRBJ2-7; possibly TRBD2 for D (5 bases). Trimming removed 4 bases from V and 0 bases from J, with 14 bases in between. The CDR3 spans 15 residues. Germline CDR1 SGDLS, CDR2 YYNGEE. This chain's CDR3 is CASSQSSRGSYEQYF. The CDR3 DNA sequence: TGTGCCAGCAGCCAGAGCTCTCGGGGCTCCTACGAGCAGTACTTC.

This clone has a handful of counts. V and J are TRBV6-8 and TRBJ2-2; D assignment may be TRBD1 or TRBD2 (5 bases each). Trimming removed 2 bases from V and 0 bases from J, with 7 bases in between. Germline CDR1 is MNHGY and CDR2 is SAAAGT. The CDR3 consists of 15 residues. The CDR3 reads CASSYGTANTGELFF. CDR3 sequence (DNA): TGTGCCAGCAGTTACGGGACGGCGAACACCGGGGAGCTGTTTTTT.

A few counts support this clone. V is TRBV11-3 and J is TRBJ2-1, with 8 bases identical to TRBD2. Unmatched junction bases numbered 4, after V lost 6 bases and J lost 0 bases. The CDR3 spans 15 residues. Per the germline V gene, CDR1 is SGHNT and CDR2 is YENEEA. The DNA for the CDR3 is TGTGCCAGCAGGTATAGCGGGAACTCCTACAATGAGCAGTTCTTC. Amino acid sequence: CASRYSGNSYNEQFF.

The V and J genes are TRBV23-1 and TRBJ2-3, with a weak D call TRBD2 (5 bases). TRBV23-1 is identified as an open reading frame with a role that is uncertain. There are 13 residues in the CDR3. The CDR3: CVIWERRTDTQYF. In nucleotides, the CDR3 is TGCGTCATTTGGGAGCGTCGCACAGATACGCAGTATTTT.

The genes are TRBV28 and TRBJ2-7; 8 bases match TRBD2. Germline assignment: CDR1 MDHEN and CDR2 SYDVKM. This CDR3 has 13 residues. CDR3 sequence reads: CASVDSGNYEQYF. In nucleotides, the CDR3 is TGTGCAAGCGTTGATAGCGGGAACTACGAGCAGTACTTC. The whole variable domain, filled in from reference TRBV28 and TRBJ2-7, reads DVKVTQSSRYLVKRTGEKVFLECVQDMDHENMFWYRQDPGLGLRLIYFSYDVKMKEKGDIPEGYSVSREKKERFSLILESASTNQTSMYLCASVDSGNYEQYFGPGTRLTVT.

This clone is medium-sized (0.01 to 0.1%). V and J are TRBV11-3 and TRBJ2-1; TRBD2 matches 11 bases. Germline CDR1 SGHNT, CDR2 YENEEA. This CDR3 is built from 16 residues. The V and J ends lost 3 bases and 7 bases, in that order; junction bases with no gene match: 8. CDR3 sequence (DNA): TGTGCCAGCAGCTTGGATGGTAGCGGGAGGGAAAATGAGCAGTTCTTC. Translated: CASSLDGSGRENEQFF. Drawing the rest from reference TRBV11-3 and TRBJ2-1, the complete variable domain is EAGVVQSPRYKIIEKKQPVAFWCNPISGHNTLYWYLQNLGQGPELLIRYENEEAVDDSQLPKDRFSAERLKGVDSTLKIQPAELGDSAVYLCASSLDGSGRENEQFFGPGTRLTVL.

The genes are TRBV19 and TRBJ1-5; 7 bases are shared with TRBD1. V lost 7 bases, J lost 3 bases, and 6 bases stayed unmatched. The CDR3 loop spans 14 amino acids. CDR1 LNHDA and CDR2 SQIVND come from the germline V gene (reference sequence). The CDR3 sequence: CASTEEGANQPQHF. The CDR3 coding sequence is TGTGCCAGTACCGAAGAGGGGGCCAATCAGCCCCAGCATTTT.

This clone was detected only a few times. CDR3 residues: CASSEGDRDYTDTQYF. CDR3 coding DNA: TGTGCCAGCAGTGAGGGCGACCGGGACTACACAGATACGCAGTATTTT. V usage is TRBV2 and J usage is TRBJ2-3, with TRBD2 matching 7 bases. Germline CDR1 reads SNHLY; CDR2 reads FYNNEI. V lost 3 bases and J lost 2; bases outside the gene matches: 8. This CDR3 is 16 amino acids long.

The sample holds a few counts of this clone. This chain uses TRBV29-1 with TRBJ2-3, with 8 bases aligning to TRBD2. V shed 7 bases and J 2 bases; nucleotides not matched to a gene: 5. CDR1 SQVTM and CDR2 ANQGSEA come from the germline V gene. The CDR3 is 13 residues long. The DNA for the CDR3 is TGCAGCGAAGCTAGCGGGTACACAGATACGCAGTATTTT. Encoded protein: CSEASGYTDTQYF.

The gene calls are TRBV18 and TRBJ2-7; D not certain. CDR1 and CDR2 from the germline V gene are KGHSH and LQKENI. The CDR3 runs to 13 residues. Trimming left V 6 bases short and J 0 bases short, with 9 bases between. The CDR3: CASSPDNSYEQYF. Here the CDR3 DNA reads TGTGCCAGCTCTCCCGACAACTCCTACGAGCAGTACTTC.